This T cell receptor (beta chain) appears in the sequencing data of a study of cytomegalovirus exposure and HLA in healthy donors. Study-level results: Presence/absence comparisons presumed near-even sequencing depth among donors. While the bulk of TCR sequences proved rare, some public TCRs turned up in many donors. Analysis was performed later, and it showed HLA-associated TCR beta chains to be more clonally expanded than equally common others.

As concerns this clone: What it binds is not known.

This PCR relied on a set of 60 Vbeta primers and 13 Jbeta primers. Sequencing used immunoSEQ multiplex PCR; TCRdb keeps in-frame clones, though not all of them. The data hold 110,000 or so clones, with 60% to 80% observed a single time. The sequence came from a woman aged 30 to 39 in good health and CMV-seropositive. Specimen: PBMCs.

CDR3 sequence reads: CASSPRTGGNTIYF. Here the CDR3 DNA reads TGTGCCAGTAGTCCCCGGACAGGCGGAAACACCATATATTTT. The genes are TRBV19 and TRBJ1-3, with 7 nucleotides matching TRBD1. The length of the CDR3 is 14 residues. Germline V gives CDR1 LNHDA, CDR2 SQIVND (reference sequence). The V segment lost 5 bases and the J segment 4 bases; nucleotides outside the gene matches: 5.